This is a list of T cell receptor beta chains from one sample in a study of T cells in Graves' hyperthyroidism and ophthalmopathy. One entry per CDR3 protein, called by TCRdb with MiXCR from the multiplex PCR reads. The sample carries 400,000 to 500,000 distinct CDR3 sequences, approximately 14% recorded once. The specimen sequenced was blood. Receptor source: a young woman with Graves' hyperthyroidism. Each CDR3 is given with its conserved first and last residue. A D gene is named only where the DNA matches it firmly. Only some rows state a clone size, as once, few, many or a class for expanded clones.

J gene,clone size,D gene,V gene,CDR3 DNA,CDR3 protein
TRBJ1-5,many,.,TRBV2,TGTGCCAGCATCTCAGTGGTCGGCCAGCCCCAGCATTTT,CASISVVGQPQHF
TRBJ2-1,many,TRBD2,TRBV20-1,TGCAGTGCTAGGGGGACTAGCGGGAGGGAAAATGAGCAGTTCTTC,CSARGTSGRENEQFF
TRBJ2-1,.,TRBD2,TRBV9,TGTGCCAGCAGCCCAGCGGGGCGGGAGGAGCAGTTCTTC,CASSPAGREEQFF
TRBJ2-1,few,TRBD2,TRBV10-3,TGTGCCAGTGGGGGGACTAGCGGCCACAATGAGCAGTTCTTC,CASGGTSGHNEQFF
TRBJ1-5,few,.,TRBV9,TGTGCCAGCAGCCGGGAGCAGACCAATCAGCCCCAGCATTTT,CASSREQTNQPQHF
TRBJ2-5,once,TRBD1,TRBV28,TGTGCCAGCAGTTTATTGGGCAGGGGGGAGACCCAGTACTTC,CASSLLGRGETQYF
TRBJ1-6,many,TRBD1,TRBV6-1,TGTGCCAGCGCTCGCGGGACAGGGCAGAGTTCACCCCTCCACTTT,CASARGTGQSSPLHF
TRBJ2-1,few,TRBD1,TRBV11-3,TGTGCCAGCAGCTTACCCACCCCCCGGGACAGCTCCTACAATGAGCAGTTCTTC,CASSLPTPRDSSYNEQFF
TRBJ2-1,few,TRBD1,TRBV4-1,TGCGCCAGCTCCGACCCCGGGACAGTGACCTACAATGAGCAGTTCTTC,CASSDPGTVTYNEQFF
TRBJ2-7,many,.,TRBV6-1,TGTGCCAGCAGTGATCCCGGCCGAAGGGGCTCCTACGAGCAGTACTTC,CASSDPGRRGSYEQYF
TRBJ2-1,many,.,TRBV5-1,TGCGCCAGCAGCCCCCGACTAGGAGGGGATAATGAGCAGTTCTTC,CASSPRLGGDNEQFF
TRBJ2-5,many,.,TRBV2,TGTGCCAGCAGCACACACCCACAAGAGACCCAGTACTTC,CASSTHPQETQYF
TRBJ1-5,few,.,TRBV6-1,TGTGCCAGCAGCGGGAACACTTATAGCAATCAGCCCCAGCATTTT,CASSGNTYSNQPQHF
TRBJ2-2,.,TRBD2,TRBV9,TGTGCCAGCAGCGTAGCCGGACTAGGAGCCGGGGAGCTGTTTTTT,CASSVAGLGAGELFF
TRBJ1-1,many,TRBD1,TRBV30,TGTGCCTGGTTTGAGAAACTGACAGGGGGCTTTTTTGGCACTGAAGCTTTCTTT,CAWFEKLTGGFFGTEAFF
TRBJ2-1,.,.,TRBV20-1,TGCAGTGCTAGGCTGCCCATGGGCTCCTACAATGAGCAGTTCTTC,CSARLPMGSYNEQFF
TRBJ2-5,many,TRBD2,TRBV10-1,TGCGCCAGCAGAGGCGGGAGTGAAGAGACCCAGTACTTC,CASRGGSEETQYF
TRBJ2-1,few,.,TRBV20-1,TGCAGTGCTAGTTATAGGAGGCCTAATGAGCAGTTCTTC,CSASYRRPNEQFF
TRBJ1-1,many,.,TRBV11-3,TGTGCCAGCAGCTTACGTCAGGGGCGGGACACTGAAGCTTTCTTT,CASSLRQGRDTEAFF
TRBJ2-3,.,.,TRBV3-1,TGTGCCAGCAGCCAGGTCGGGGAAACAAACACAGATACGCAGTATTTT,CASSQVGETNTDTQYF
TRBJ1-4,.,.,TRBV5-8,TGTGCCAGCAGCAAGGGGTCAGGGGATAATGAAAAACTGTTTTTT,CASSKGSGDNEKLFF
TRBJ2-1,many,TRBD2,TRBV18,TGTGCCAGCTCACCACGGGGCCCCGGACTAGCGGAGTTAAATGAGCAGTTCTTC,CASSPRGPGLAELNEQFF
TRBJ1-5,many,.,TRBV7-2,TGTGCCAGCAGCTTAGATGCAGGGCTCGCTCAGCCCCAGCATTTT,CASSLDAGLAQPQHF
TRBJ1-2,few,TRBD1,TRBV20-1,TGCAGTGCCGAGGACAGGTTAACTAACTATGGCTACACCTTC,CSAEDRLTNYGYTF
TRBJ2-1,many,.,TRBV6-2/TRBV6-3,TGTGCCAGCAGTTACTCGGACGGGAATGAGCAGTTCTTC,CASSYSDGNEQFF
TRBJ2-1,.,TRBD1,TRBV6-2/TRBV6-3,TGTGCCAGCGGGACAGGGGAGTACAATGAGCAGTTCTTC,CASGTGEYNEQFF
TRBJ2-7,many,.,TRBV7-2,TGTGCCAGCAGCCCGCGGGCACACGAGCAGTACTTC,CASSPRAHEQYF
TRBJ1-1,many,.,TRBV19,TGTGCCAGTAGTATAGCCGGGGTGGACTACACTGAAGCTTTCTTT,CASSIAGVDYTEAFF
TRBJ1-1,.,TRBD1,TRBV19,TGTGCCAGTACCAATACAGGGGGCTGGTTTAACACTGAAGCTTTCTTT,CASTNTGGWFNTEAFF
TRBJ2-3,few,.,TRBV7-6,TGTGCCAGCAGCTTATCTCGCCCTATCACAGATACGCAGTATTTT,CASSLSRPITDTQYF
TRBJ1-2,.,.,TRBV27,TGTGCCAGCAGTTTAAAGTTTTCCTATGGCTACACCTTC,CASSLKFSYGYTF